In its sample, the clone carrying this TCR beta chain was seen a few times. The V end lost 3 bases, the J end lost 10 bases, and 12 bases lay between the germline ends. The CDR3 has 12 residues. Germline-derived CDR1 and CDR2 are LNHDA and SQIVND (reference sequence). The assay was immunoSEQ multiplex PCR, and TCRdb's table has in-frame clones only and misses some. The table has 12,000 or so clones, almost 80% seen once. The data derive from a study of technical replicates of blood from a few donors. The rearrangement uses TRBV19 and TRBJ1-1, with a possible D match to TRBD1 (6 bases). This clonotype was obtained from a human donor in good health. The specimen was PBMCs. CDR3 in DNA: TGTGCCAGTAGTATTCAGGGGCTGGGAGCTTTCTTT. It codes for CASSIQGLGAFF.